Presented here are 23 T cell receptor beta chains from one specimen sequenced in a study of T cell responses to AZD1222 COVID-19 vaccine. Clones were read by immunoSEQ multiplex PCR, and TCRdb kept only the in-frame ones, dropping some. The sample has roughly 150,000 clones, about 90% seen once. The material was peripheral blood, obtained on day 0 of AZD1222 vaccination. These receptors came from an adult in good health.

This CDR3 is CASSAPGEHEQYF. CDR3 bases: TGTGCCAGCAGCGCTCCCGGGGAGCACGAGCAGTACTTC. The chain carries TRBV7-6 and TRBJ2-7; possibly TRBD2 for D (5 bases). The CDR3 consists of 13 residues. The ends were cut back, 5 bases at V and 5 bases at J, with 13 bases in the middle. The germline V gene encodes CDR1 SGHVS and CDR2 FNYEAQ.

As DNA, the CDR3 is TGTGCCAGCTCACCCTACAGGGGTACCTACGAGCAGTACTTC. It codes for CASSPYRGTYEQYF. This chain joins TRBV18 and TRBJ2-7, with 7 bases identical to TRBD1. Per germline, CDR1 KGHSH and CDR2 LQKENI. The CDR3 totals 14 residues. V gave up 3 bases and J gave up 2 bases; unmatched junction bases: 4.

The V gene is TRBV19, the J gene TRBJ1-2, with 7 positions matching TRBD1. CDR1 LNHDA and CDR2 SQIVND come from the germline V gene (reference sequence). The CDR3 length is 14 residues. The junction had 4 bases not matched to a gene; V was cut back by 5 bases and J by 1 base. The CDR3: CASSPSGGNYGYTF. Written as DNA, the CDR3 is TGTGCCAGTAGTCCCTCAGGGGGTAACTATGGCTACACCTTC.

This chain uses TRBV28 with TRBJ1-2; 7 nucleotides match TRBD1. Germline V gene lookup returns CDR1 MDHEN and CDR2 SYDVKM. The CDR3 runs to 13 residues. V shed 6 bases and J 4 bases; nucleotides not matched to a gene: 5. The CDR3 DNA reads TGTGCCAGCAGGCCGACAGGGCTCTATGGCTACACCTTC. Protein product: CASRPTGLYGYTF.

The CDR3 reads CASSYSRAGRNSPLHF. The CDR3 region has the DNA TGTGCCAGCAGTTACTCGAGGGCCGGACGGAATTCACCCCTCCACTTT. The genes are TRBV6-5 and TRBJ1-6; D gene uncertain. Per germline, CDR1 MNHEY and CDR2 SVGAGI. Trimming pared 0 bases from V and 7 bases from J, leaving 13 bases between. The CDR3 extends over 16 amino acids.

This chain links TRBV10-2 with TRBJ1-1; a possible D gene is TRBD1 (5 bases). The V gene lost 10 bases and the J gene lost 1 base, with 19 bases spanning the gap. This CDR3 region has 15 residues. Looked up from germline, CDR1 is WSHSY and CDR2 is SAAADI. The DNA for the CDR3 is TGCGCCACTACCCAAGGGGAGGGACCGAACACTGAAGCTTTCTTT. It translates to CATTQGEGPNTEAFF.

The chain recombines TRBV5-4 with TRBJ1-2; D gene unclear. This CDR3 spans 17 amino acids. The germline gives CDR1 SGHNT, CDR2 YYREEE (reference sequence). Trimming cost V 2 bases and J 1 base, with 18 bases left between them. CDR3 bases: TGTGCCAGCAGCTTCAACTCTTTAACGCTGCGTAACTATGGCTACACCTTC. This encodes CASSFNSLTLRNYGYTF.

The V and J genes are TRBV6-5 and TRBJ1-2; no definite D call. Germline-derived CDR1 and CDR2 are MNHEY and SVGAGI. Deletions cut 6 bases from V and 3 bases from J, with 11 bases between. The CDR3 covers 13 residues. CDR3 bases: TGTGCCAGCAGCCTAAACCGCGACTATGGCTACACCTTC. Amino acids: CASSLNRDYGYTF.

J is TRBJ2-7 and V is TRBV3-1 (or the pseudogene TRBV3-2), with 9 bases fitting TRBD2. The CDR3 is 16 residues long. V was pared by 3 bases and J by 1 base, with 7 bases of the junction left unmatched. The germline CDR1 and CDR2 sequences are LGHDT and YNNKEL (reference sequence). The CDR3 coding sequence is TGTGCCAGCAGCCATTTGATAGCGGGAGCTTCCTACGAGCAGTACTTC. Protein product: CASSHLIAGASYEQYF.

The chain uses TRBV10-3 and TRBJ1-6; D is ambiguous. Germline V lookup: CDR1 ENHRY, CDR2 SYGVKD. Deletions cut 3 bases from V and 5 bases from J, with 2 bases between. This CDR3 is built from 12 residues. DNA of the CDR3: TGTGCCATCAGTGACAATAATTCACCCCTCCACTTT. Its protein product is CAISDNNSPLHF.

This clone came up once. The V gene is TRBV7-8, the J gene TRBJ2-7, with a tentative D call TRBD1 (6 bases). The CDR3 sequence is 14 residues long. V gave up 3 bases and J gave up 4 bases, with 13 bases separating them. Per the germline V gene, CDR1 is SGHVS and CDR2 is FQNEAQ. The CDR3 DNA reads TGTGCCAGCAGCTTTCCGGGACAAAGTTACGAGCAGTACTTC. Its translation: CASSFPGQSYEQYF.

This sequence joins TRBV4-3 and TRBJ2-3; 8 nucleotides agree with TRBD1. V dropped 5 bases and J dropped 2; count of bases not matched to a gene: 9. This CDR3 is 16 amino acids long. The germline V gene has CDR1 LGHNA and CDR2 YSLEER. The CDR3 DNA follows: TGCGCCAGCAGCGTTACAGGGGGTCTCTCCACAGATACGCAGTATTTT. Translating it yields CASSVTGGLSTDTQYF.

The chain has TRBV19 and TRBJ1-1, with D perhaps matching TRBD1 (6 bases). Germline loops: CDR1 LNHDA, CDR2 SQIVND (reference sequence). CDR3 length equals 16 residues. Trimming shortened V by 8 bases and J by 0 bases, and 19 bases separated the two germline ends. In nucleotides, the CDR3 is TGTGCCAGTGCCATAACAGGGCTGGGGTTGAACACTGAAGCTTTCTTT. It encodes CASAITGLGLNTEAFF.

V usage is TRBV28 and J usage is TRBJ1-2; 9 bases fit TRBD1. J was trimmed by 3 bases and V by 5 bases; bases with no gene match: 4. From germline, CDR1 is MDHEN and CDR2 SYDVKM. The length of the CDR3 is 14 residues. Written as DNA, the CDR3 is TGTGCCAGCAGTCCGGGACAGGGCTACTATGGCTACACCTTC. Translated, it gives CASSPGQGYYGYTF.

This sequence joins TRBV2 and TRBJ1-5; 7 bases agree with TRBD1. The V segment lost 7 bases and the J segment 1 base; nucleotides outside the gene matches: 4. The CDR3 totals 14 residues. From germline, CDR1 is SNHLY and CDR2 FYNNEI. DNA for the CDR3: TGTGCCAGCAATGACAGGGCGAGCAATCAGCCCCAGCATTTT. It codes for CASNDRASNQPQHF.

In DNA, the CDR3 is TGTGCCAGCAGTTACAGCAGAAACACCATATATTTT. It codes for CASSYSRNTIYF. V is TRBV6-2 or TRBV6-3 and J is TRBJ1-3; D uncertain. The CDR3 length is 12 residues. Trimming stripped 2 bases from V and 5 bases from J, with 4 bases between. Germline CDR1 reads MNHEY; CDR2 reads SVGEGT.

This chain connects TRBV4-1 to TRBJ2-7; D may be TRBD1 or TRBD2 (5 bases each). Germline V gene data show CDR1 as MGHRA and CDR2 as YSYEKL. The V and J ends lost 4 bases and 5 bases respectively, with 15 bases between them. CDR3 length: 14 residues. The CDR3 DNA sequence: TGCGCCAGCAGCCGCGAGGGAAGGGGACACGAGCAGTACTTC. Translated: CASSREGRGHEQYF.

The V call is TRBV5-6, the J call TRBJ1-1, with D perhaps TRBD1 (5 bases). Germline values: CDR1 SGHDT, CDR2 YYEEEE. The V and J ends lost 3 bases and 0 bases respectively, with 12 bases between them. The CDR3 runs 15 residues. The CDR3 region is CASSWDPLLNTEAFF. The CDR3 DNA follows: TGTGCCAGCAGCTGGGACCCCTTGTTGAACACTGAAGCTTTCTTT.

The chain combines TRBV5-1 with TRBJ1-2; D not certain. The CDR3 is 16 residues long. V was clipped by 0 bases and J by 6 bases, with 18 bases between them. Germline V lookup: CDR1 SGHRS, CDR2 YFSETQ. The CDR3 region has the DNA TGCGCCAGCAGCTTGGCGGGAATTCCACCCAGAGATGGCTACACCTTC. Protein: CASSLAGIPPRDGYTF.

The chain employs TRBV12-5 and TRBJ1-5; no firm D call. The germline CDR1 and CDR2 sequences are LGHNT and FRNRAP. V lost 1 base and J 0 bases, leaving 7 bases between the germline ends. The CDR3 spans 15 residues. The DNA for the CDR3 is TGTGCTAGTGGTTTGGAGGGTTTTAGCAATCAGCCCCAGCATTTT. This encodes CASGLEGFSNQPQHF.

V gene TRBV28 combines with J gene TRBJ1-6; D possibly corresponds to TRBD1 (5 bases). Germline V gene sequence: CDR1 MDHEN, CDR2 SYDVKM. V was clipped by 7 bases and J by 7 bases, with 14 bases between them. CDR3 length: 14 residues. CDR3 in amino acids: CASKTGTPNSPLHF. The DNA for the CDR3 is TGTGCCAGCAAGACCGGGACGCCAAATTCACCCCTCCACTTT.

In its sample, this clone was seen once. This sequence joins TRBV10-1 and TRBJ2-5, with D perhaps TRBD1 or TRBD2 (6 bases each). Germline V gene data show CDR1 as WNHNN and CDR2 as SYGVQD (reference sequence). CDR3 length: 13 residues. The V and J ends lost 5 bases and 4 bases respectively, with 11 bases between them. CDR3 bases: TGCGCCAGCAGTTTAGAGGGGGGAGAGACCCAGTACTTC. Its protein product is CASSLEGGETQYF.

The V and J genes are TRBV27 and TRBJ1-5; 10 positions agree with TRBD1. This CDR3 is built from 17 residues. V lost 2 bases to trimming and J lost 3 bases; unmatched junction nucleotides: 7. Germline V gene sequence: CDR1 MNHEY, CDR2 SMNVEV (reference sequence). The CDR3 region has the DNA TGTGCCAGCAGTTTAAGGGGGGACAGGGGACACAATCAGCCCCAGCATTTT. Translating gives CASSLRGDRGHNQPQHF.